Following are 18 T cell receptor beta chains from one sample sequenced in a study of T cell changes during pregnancy in multiple sclerosis. Clones were read by immunoSEQ multiplex PCR, and TCRdb kept only the in-frame ones, dropping some. The repertoire holds 90,000 to 100,000 clones, with more than 85% as singletons. This specimen consisted of peripheral blood, obtained in the first trimester of pregnancy. The receptors come from a female donor with multiple sclerosis, enrolled in a pregnancy study.

V usage is TRBV18 and J usage is TRBJ2-7; 9 nucleotides line up with TRBD1. This CDR3 comprises 16 residues. V trimming: 5 bases; J trimming: 3 bases; junction bases outside the gene matches: 11. Germline CDR1 reads KGHSH; CDR2 reads LQKENI. CDR3 nucleotides: TGTGCCAGCTCAAGCACAACAGTGGGACAGGGCTACGAGCAGTACTTC. Translated: CASSSTTVGQGYEQYF.

The chain links TRBV10-3 to TRBJ2-5; D not resolved. V dropped 6 bases and J dropped 1 base, with 9 bases sitting between them. The V gene's germline CDR1 is ENHRY and CDR2 SYGVKD. CDR3 length equals 13 residues. The CDR3 nucleotides are TGTGCCATCAGCCCGAGCCCCCAAGAGACCCAGTACTTC. The encoded protein is CAISPSPQETQYF.

The chain has TRBV30 and TRBJ2-7; 9 bases map to TRBD2. Germline assignment: CDR1 GTSNPN and CDR2 SVGIG (reference sequence). The V segment lost 4 bases and the J segment 2 bases; nucleotides outside the gene matches: 6. There are 14 residues in the CDR3. The CDR3 protein is CAWKTAGGTYEQYF. In DNA, the CDR3 is TGTGCCTGGAAAACGGCGGGAGGGACCTACGAGCAGTACTTC.

The chain uses TRBV30 and TRBJ1-2; a possible D gene is TRBD1 (6 bases). CDR3 length: 13 residues. CDR1 is GTSNPN and CDR2 is SVGIG in the germline V gene (reference sequence). V was clipped by 2 bases and J by 7 bases, with 14 bases between them. The CDR3 reads CAWSIRGGGGYTF. The CDR3 bases are TGTGCCTGGAGTATAAGGGGGGGCGGTGGCTACACCTTC.

The rearrangement uses TRBV25-1 and TRBJ1-2; tentative D call: TRBD1 (5 bases). Germline V gene lookup returns CDR1 MGHDK and CDR2 SYGVNS. The CDR3 length is 13 residues. The V end was cut by 4 bases, the J end by 5 bases, with 11 bases between. CDR3 amino acids: CASSGEGLYGYTF. CDR3 nucleotides: TGTGCCAGCAGTGGGGAGGGGCTTTATGGCTACACCTTC.

The chain uses TRBV19 and TRBJ2-2, with 13 bases matching TRBD2. The CDR3 length is 15 residues. V shed 6 bases, J shed 6 bases, and the junction held 4 bases outside the gene matches. Germline CDR1 reads LNHDA; CDR2 reads SQIVND (reference sequence). The CDR3 sequence: CASRRTSGSPGELFF. As DNA, the CDR3 is TGTGCCAGTAGGCGGACTAGCGGGAGTCCCGGGGAGCTGTTTTTT.

This clone was observed a few times. This rearrangement joins TRBV6-1 to TRBJ2-7; TRBD1 is a possible D gene (5 bases). Trimming pared 3 bases from V and 1 base from J, leaving 7 bases between. Germline CDR1 and CDR2: MNHNS and SASEGT. The CDR3 is 13 amino acids. CDR3 region: CASSEAGSYEQYF. CDR3 nucleotides: TGTGCCAGCAGTGAGGCAGGGTCCTACGAGCAGTACTTC.

This chain links TRBV27 with TRBJ2-1; TRBD1 might be the D (6 bases). Germline CDR1 reads MNHEY; CDR2 reads SMNVEV (reference sequence). The V gene lost 4 bases and the J gene lost 5 bases, with 9 bases spanning the gap. The CDR3 consists of 13 residues. As DNA, the CDR3 is TGTGCCAGCAGTTCAGGGACACACAATGAGCAGTTCTTC. Its translation is CASSSGTHNEQFF.

CDR3 nucleotides: TGCGCCAGCAGCCATCGTCCGGACACCTACGAGCAGTACTTC. Residues: CASSHRPDTYEQYF. The V call is TRBV4-1, the J call TRBJ2-7; a weak D match, TRBD1 (5 bases). The CDR3 covers 14 residues. The V gene lost 3 bases and the J gene lost 2 bases, with 11 bases spanning the gap. CDR1 is MGHRA and CDR2 is YSYEKL in the germline V gene.

The J gene is TRBJ2-7, the V gene TRBV30; a weak D match, TRBD2 (6 bases). CDR1 and CDR2 from the germline V gene are GTSNPN and SVGIG (reference sequence). The CDR3 runs to 13 residues. Trimming removed 3 bases at V and 1 base at J, with 10 bases between. The CDR3 sequence is CAWRDGGSYEQYF. The CDR3 DNA sequence: TGTGCCTGGAGAGACGGGGGTTCCTACGAGCAGTACTTC.

The CDR3 here is CASRLFDSRDRDQPQHF. DNA for the CDR3: TGTGCAAGTCGCTTATTCGACTCTCGGGACAGGGATCAGCCCCAGCATTTT. The chain uses TRBV12-2 and TRBJ1-5; the table's D call, TRBD1, was not checked against the DNA. TRBV12-2 is given as a pseudogene. The CDR3 sequence is 17 residues long.

This sequence joins TRBV27 and TRBJ2-1; a possible D gene is TRBD2 (6 bases). Germline CDR1 and CDR2: MNHEY and SMNVEV (reference sequence). This CDR3 is 15 amino acids long. V lost 2 bases and J lost 7, with 15 bases in between. In nucleotides, the CDR3 is TGTGCCAGCAGTTTAGACGGGGGTGGTCTGAATGAGCAGTTCTTC. Protein product: CASSLDGGGLNEQFF.

V is TRBV5-4 and J is TRBJ1-4; 9 bases are a match to TRBD1. The CDR3 sequence is 14 residues long. V gave up 6 bases and J gave up 8 bases; unmatched junction bases: 8. CDR1 is SGHNT and CDR2 is YYREEE in the germline V gene (reference sequence). Here the CDR3 reads CASTLDRGEEKLFF. DNA for the CDR3: TGTGCCAGCACCCTCGACAGGGGGGAAGAAAAACTGTTTTTT.

V usage is TRBV5-1 and J usage is TRBJ2-1; 9 nucleotides align to TRBD1. Germline-derived CDR1 and CDR2 are SGHRS and YFSETQ. CDR3 length equals 19 residues. With 2 bases clipped from V and 3 bases from J, the junction kept 15 bases outside the gene matches. CDR3 sequence reads: CASSFRTGVGSVSYNEQFF. The CDR3 nucleotides are TGCGCCAGCAGCTTCCGGACAGGGGTTGGTAGCGTGAGCTACAATGAGCAGTTCTTC. Filled out from reference TRBV5-1 and TRBJ2-1, the complete variable domain reads KAGVTQTPRYLIKTRGQQVTLSCSPISGHRSVSWYQQTPGQGLQFLFEYFSETQRNKGNFPGRFSGRQFSNSRSEMNVSTLELGDSALYLCASSFRTGVGSVSYNEQFFGPGTRLTVL.

The rearrangement uses TRBV6-1 and TRBJ2-5, with a possible D match to TRBD2 (5 bases). CDR1 MNHNS and CDR2 SASEGT come from the germline V gene. The germline V and J ends were trimmed by 3 bases and 7 bases, with 12 bases remaining between them. CDR3 length equals 13 residues. The CDR3 sequence: CASSDIGEGTQYF. CDR3 coding DNA: TGTGCCAGCAGTGATATCGGTGAGGGGACCCAGTACTTC.

J is TRBJ1-5 and V is TRBV5-8, with 7 nucleotides matching TRBD1. The CDR3 has 13 residues. V was clipped by 2 bases and J by 10 bases; unmatched bases: 6. Germline CDR1 is SGHTS and CDR2 is YDEGEE. CDR3 in amino acids: CASSFRGNLPQHF. The CDR3, as DNA: TGTGCCAGCAGCTTCAGGGGGAACTTACCCCAGCATTTT.

With respect to this clone: At the DNA level, this CDR3 is encoded by other sequences in the same sample as well. This chain links TRBV7-9 with TRBJ2-4, with D possibly being TRBD2 (6 bases). This CDR3 region has 16 residues. Trimming took off 3 bases at V and 0 bases at J, with 12 bases between the two ends. Per germline, CDR1 SEHNR and CDR2 FQNEAQ (reference sequence). CDR3 protein: CASSLGGVVAKNIQYF. CDR3 coding DNA: TGTGCCAGCAGCTTGGGCGGGGTAGTAGCCAAAAACATTCAGTACTTC.

This clone was picked up a small number of times. The chain's CDR3 is CAWSDPRGRGYGYTF. CDR3 DNA sequence: TGTGCCTGGAGTGACCCCAGGGGTCGAGGCTATGGCTACACCTTC. The chain uses TRBV30 and TRBJ1-2; D perhaps matches TRBD1 (6 bases). This CDR3 has 15 amino acids. V was pared by 1 base and J by 4 bases, with 16 bases between. Germline CDR1 and CDR2: GTSNPN and SVGIG (reference sequence).